This entry describes one TCR beta chain. Germline V gene lookup returns CDR1 MNHNS and CDR2 SASEGT. The CDR3 has 18 residues. The trim removed 2 bases at V and 3 bases at J, leaving 12 bases unmatched. Using immunoSEQ multiplex PCR, the repertoire was profiled, and TCRdb retains in-frame clones only, with some absent. The sample gives about 2.5 million clones, about nine tenths of which show up once; about 0.41% is in the top ten. The data belong to a study of shared clonotypes between healthy human individuals. Adult Caucasians living in Nashville, Tennessee made up all of the donors. The chain joins TRBV6-1 to TRBJ2-7; 11 bases align to TRBD2. This TCR was recovered from a young man in good health. Some clones in this sample may be carry-over from other donors' samples. What was sequenced was naive CD4+ T cells from PBMCs. The subset denotes: CD45RA+ positively selected. The CDR3 loop is CASSEQPSGRRALYEQYF. The CDR3 DNA reads as TGTGCCAGCAGTGAACAGCCTAGCGGGAGGCGGGCCCTCTACGAGCAGTACTTC.